This entry describes one T cell receptor beta chain. The time point: pretreatment peripheral blood. The CDR3 loop spans 14 amino acids. The V segment lost 7 bases and the J segment 3 bases; nucleotides outside the gene matches: 12. The germline CDR1 and CDR2 sequences are SQVTM and ANQGSEA. TCRdb's copy holds only in-frame clones and misses some; the assay was immunoSEQ multiplex PCR. The table has 56,000 or so clones, 65% to 90% seen once. This record comes from a study of PD-L1 blockade in urothelial cancer. Whole-study context: Samples came from 3 weeks, at the second dose, and 6 weeks into treatment.

The sample here was PBMCs, taken around atezolizumab (anti-PD-L1) treatment. V is TRBV29-1 and J is TRBJ2-7, with 7 bases that match TRBD1. The source of this sequence is a man between 65 and 79 years old with urothelial cancer. The CDR3 nucleotides are TGCAGCGCAAATAACCGGGACAGAGGCTACGAGCAGTACTTC. Translation gives CSANNRDRGYEQYF.